This TCR beta chain is drawn from a study of shared clonotypes between healthy human individuals. The repertoire was sequenced with immunoSEQ multiplex PCR; TCRdb's copy has only in-frame clones and lacks some. The table has roughly 2.5 million clones, approximately 94% seen once. The donors were adults (healthy and HIV-negative) with no recent acute infections or vaccinations. CDR3 length: 15 residues. Germline CDR1 and CDR2: SNHLY and FYNNEI. Trimming removed 5 bases from V and 4 bases from J; junction bases left unmatched: 7. The sequence was obtained from a young man in good health. Sequences were obtained from naive CD4+ T cells sorted from blood. Subset: CD45RA+ positively selected. The V call is TRBV2, the J call TRBJ1-1, with 10 bases aligning to TRBD1. This CDR3 reads CASSPGDRGGTEAFF. The CDR3 coding sequence is TGTGCCAGCAGTCCCGGGGACAGGGGAGGCACTGAAGCTTTCTTT.